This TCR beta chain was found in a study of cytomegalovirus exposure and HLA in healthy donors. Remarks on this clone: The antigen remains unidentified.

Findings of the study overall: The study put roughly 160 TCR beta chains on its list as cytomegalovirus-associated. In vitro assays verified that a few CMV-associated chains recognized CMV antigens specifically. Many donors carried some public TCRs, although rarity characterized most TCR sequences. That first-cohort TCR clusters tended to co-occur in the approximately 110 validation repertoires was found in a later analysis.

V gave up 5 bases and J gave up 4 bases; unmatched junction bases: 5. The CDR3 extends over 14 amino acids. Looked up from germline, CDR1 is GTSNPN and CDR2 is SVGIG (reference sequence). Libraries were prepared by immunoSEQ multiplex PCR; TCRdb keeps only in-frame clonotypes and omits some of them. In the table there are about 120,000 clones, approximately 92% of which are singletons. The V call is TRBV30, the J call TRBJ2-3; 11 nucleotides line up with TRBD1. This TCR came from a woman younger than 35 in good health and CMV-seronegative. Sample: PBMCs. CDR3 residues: CAWGGQGGPDTQYF. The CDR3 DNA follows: TGTGCCTGGGGGGGACAGGGGGGACCAGATACGCAGTATTTT.